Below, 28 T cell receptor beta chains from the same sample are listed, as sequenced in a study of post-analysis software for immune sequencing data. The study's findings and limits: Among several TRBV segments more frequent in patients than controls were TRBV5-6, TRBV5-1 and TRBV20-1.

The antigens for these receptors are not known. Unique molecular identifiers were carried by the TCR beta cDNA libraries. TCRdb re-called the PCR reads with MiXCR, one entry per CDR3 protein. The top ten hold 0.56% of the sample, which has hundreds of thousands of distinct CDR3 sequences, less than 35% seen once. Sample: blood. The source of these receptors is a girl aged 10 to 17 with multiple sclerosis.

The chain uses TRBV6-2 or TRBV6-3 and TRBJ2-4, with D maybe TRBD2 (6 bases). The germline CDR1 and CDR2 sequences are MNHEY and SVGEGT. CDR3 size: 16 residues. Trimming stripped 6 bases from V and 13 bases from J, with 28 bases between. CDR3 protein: CASSRSRLVGGGEQYF. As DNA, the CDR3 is TGTGCCAGCAGCCGATCGAGACTAGTGGGAGGTGGTGAGCAGTACTTC.

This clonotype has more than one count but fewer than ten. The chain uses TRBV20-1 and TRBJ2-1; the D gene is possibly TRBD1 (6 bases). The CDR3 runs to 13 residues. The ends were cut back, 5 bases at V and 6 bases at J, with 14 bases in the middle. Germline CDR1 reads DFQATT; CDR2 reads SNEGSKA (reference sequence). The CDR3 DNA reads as TGCAGTGCTGGAGGACAGTATCGCAATGAGCAGTTCTTC. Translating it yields CSAGGQYRNEQFF.

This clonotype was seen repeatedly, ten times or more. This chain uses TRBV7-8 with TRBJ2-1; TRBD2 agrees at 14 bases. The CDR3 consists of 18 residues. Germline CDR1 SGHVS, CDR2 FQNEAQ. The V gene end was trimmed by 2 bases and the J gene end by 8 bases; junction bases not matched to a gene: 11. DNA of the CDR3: TGTGCCAGCAGCTTACTCGGGACTAGCGGGAGCCGAGGGGATGAGCAGTTCTTC. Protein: CASSLLGTSGSRGDEQFF.

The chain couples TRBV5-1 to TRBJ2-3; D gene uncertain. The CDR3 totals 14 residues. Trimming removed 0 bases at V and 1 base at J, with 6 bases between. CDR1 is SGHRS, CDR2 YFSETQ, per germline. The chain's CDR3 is CASSLEVGTDTQYF. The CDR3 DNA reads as TGCGCCAGCAGCTTGGAGGTGGGCACAGATACGCAGTATTTT.

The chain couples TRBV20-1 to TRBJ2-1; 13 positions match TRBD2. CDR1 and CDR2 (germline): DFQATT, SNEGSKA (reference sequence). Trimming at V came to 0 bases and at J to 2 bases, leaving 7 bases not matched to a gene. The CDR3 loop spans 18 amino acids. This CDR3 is CSARDRLAGGHTYNEQFF. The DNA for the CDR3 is TGCAGTGCTAGAGACAGACTAGCGGGGGGACACACCTACAATGAGCAGTTCTTC.

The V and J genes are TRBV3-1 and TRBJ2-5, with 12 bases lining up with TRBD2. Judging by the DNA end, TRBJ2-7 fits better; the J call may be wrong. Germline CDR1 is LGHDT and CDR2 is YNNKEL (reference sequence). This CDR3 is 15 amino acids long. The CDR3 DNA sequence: TGTGCCAGCAGCCAAGTGACTAGCGGGAGATCCGAGCAGTACTTC. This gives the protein CASSQVTSGRSEQYF.

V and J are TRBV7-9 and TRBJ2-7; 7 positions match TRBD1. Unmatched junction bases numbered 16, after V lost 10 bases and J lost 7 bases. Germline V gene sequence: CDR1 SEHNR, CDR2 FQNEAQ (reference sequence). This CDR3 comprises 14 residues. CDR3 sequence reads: CATPDRTLHNEQYF. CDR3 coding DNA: TGTGCCACCCCGGACAGGACGCTCCACAATGAGCAGTACTTC.

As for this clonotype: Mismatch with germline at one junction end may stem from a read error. The CDR3 loop reads CASSSARRGEEAQYF. The CDR3 coding sequence is TGTGCCAGCAGCTCCGCTAGGAGGGGCGAAGAGGCCCAGTACTTC. The chain links TRBV7-9 to TRBJ2-5; TRBD2 might be the D (6 bases). The germline V gene has CDR1 SEHNR and CDR2 FQNEAQ (reference sequence). CDR3 size: 15 residues. The complete variable domain, with remaining parts taken from reference TRBV7-9 and TRBJ2-5, reads DTGVSQNPRHKITKRGQNVTFRCDPISEHNRLYWYRQTLGQGPEFLTYFQNEAQLEKSRLLSDRFSAERPKGSFSTLEIQRTEQGDSAMYLCASSSARRGEEAQYFGPGTRLLVL.

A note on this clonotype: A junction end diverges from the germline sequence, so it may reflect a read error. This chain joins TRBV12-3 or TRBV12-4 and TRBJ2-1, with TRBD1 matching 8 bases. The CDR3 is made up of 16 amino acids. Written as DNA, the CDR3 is TGTGTCAGCAGTTTAGGGACAGGATCTACCTACAATGAGCAGTTCTTC. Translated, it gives CVSSLGTGSTYNEQFF.

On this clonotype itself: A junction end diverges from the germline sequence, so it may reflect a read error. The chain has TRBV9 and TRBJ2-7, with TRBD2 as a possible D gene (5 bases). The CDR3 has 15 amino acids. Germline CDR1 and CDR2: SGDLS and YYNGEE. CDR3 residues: CVSSEAPGLTGEQYF. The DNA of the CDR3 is TGTGTCAGCAGCGAGGCCCCCGGACTCACGGGCGAGCAGTACTTC.

The CDR3 DNA sequence: TGTGCCAGCAGTACGGGACAGGGAATACTGGGATTACAGTCTAACTATGGCTACACCTTC. The encoded protein is CASSTGQGILGLQSNYGYTF. The rearrangement uses TRBV7-9 and TRBJ1-2, with 9 bases identical to TRBD1. The CDR3 is 20 residues long. V trimming: 6 bases; J trimming: 0 bases; junction bases outside the gene matches: 20. Germline CDR1 SEHNR, CDR2 FQNEAQ (reference sequence).

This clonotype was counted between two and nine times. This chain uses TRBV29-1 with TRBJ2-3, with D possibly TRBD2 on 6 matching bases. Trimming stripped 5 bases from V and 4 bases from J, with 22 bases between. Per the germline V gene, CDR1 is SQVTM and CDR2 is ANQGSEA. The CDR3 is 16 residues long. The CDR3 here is CSVNTVGGLPADTQYF. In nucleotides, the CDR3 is TGCAGCGTTAACACGGTCGGGGGACTGCCGGCAGATACGCAGTATTTT.

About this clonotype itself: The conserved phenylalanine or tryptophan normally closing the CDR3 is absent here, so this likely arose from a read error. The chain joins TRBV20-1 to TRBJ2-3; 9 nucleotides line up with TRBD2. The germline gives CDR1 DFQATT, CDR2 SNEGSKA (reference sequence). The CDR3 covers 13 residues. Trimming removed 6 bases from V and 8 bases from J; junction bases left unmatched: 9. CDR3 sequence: CSAPGGGEGTQYL. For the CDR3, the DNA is TGCAGTGCCCCCGGCGGGGGGGAGGGTACGCAGTATTTG.

CDR3 loop: CSVEEVGDEQYF. For the CDR3, the DNA is TGCAGCGTTGAAGAAGTGGGGGACGAGCAGTACTTC. This chain uses TRBV29-1 with TRBJ2-5; perhaps D is TRBD1 or TRBD2 (5 bases each). The J call may be in error: the DNA end matches TRBJ2-7 better. The germline V gene encodes CDR1 SQVTM and CDR2 ANQGSEA. The CDR3 spans 12 residues.

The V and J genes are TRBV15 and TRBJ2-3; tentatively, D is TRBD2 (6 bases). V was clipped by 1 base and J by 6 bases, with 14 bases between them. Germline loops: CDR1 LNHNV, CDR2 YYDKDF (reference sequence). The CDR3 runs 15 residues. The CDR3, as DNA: TGTGCCACCAGCAGAGTCCACCCTGCGGGGGATACGCAGTATTTT. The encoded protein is CATSRVHPAGDTQYF.

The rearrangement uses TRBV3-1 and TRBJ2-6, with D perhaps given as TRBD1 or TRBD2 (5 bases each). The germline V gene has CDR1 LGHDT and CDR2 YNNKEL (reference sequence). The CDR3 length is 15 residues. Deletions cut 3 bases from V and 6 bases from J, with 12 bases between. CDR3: CASSHRGSEANVLTF. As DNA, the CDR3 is TGTGCCAGCAGCCATCGGGGCTCGGAGGCCAACGTCCTGACTTTC.

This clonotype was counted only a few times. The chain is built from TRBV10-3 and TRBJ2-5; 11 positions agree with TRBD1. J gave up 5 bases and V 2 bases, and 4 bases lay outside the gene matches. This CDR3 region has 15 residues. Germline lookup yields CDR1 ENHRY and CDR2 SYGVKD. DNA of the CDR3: TGTGCCATCAGTGAGCCGGGACAGGGGGTTGAGACCCAGTACTTC. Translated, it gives CAISEPGQGVETQYF.

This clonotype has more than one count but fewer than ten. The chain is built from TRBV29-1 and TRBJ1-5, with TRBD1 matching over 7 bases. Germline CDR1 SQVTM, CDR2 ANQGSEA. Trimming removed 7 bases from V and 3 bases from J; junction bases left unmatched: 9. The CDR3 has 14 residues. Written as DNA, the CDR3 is TGCAGCGGGGAGGACAGGTACCCCAATCAGCCCCAGCATTTT. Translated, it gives CSGEDRYPNQPQHF.

This chain's CDR3 is CASSEGVEQFF. The CDR3 coding sequence is TGCGCCAGCAGCGAAGGGGTCGAGCAGTTCTTC. The chain employs TRBV4-1 and TRBJ2-1, with a weak D call TRBD1 (5 bases). The CDR3 is 11 amino acids. Germline V gives CDR1 MGHRA, CDR2 YSYEKL. Trimming stripped 5 bases from V and 10 bases from J, with 9 bases between.

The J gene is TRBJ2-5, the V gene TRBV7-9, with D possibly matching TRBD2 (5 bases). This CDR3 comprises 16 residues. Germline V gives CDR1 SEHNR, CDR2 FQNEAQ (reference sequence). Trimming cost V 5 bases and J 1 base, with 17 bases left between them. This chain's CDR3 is CASSPVEAPSQETQYF. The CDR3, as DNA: TGTGCCAGCAGCCCAGTGGAGGCCCCAAGCCAAGAGACCCAGTACTTC.

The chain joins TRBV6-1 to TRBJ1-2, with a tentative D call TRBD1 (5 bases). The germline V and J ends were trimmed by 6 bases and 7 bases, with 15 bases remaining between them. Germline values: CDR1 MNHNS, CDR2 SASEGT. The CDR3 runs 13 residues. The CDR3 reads CASRGSQGTGYTF. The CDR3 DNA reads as TGTGCCAGCAGGGGCAGTCAGGGAACTGGCTACACCTTC.

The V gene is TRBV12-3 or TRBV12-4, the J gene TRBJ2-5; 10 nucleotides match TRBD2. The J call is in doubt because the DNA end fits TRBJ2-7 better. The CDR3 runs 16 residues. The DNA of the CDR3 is TGTGCCAGCAGGAAAACCGGGACTAGCGAGACCTACGAGCAGTACTTC. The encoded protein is CASRKTGTSETYEQYF.

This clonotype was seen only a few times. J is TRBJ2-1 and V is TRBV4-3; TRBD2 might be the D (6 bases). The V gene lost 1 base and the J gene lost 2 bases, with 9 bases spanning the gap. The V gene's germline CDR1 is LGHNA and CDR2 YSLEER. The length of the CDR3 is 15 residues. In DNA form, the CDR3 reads TGCGCCAGCAGCCAAGGGAGGGATCCCTACAATGAGCAGTTCTTC. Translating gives CASSQGRDPYNEQFF.

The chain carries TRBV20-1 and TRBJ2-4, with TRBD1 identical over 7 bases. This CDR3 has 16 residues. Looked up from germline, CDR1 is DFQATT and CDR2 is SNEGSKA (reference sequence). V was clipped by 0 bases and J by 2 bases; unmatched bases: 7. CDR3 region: CSARDYRGLTKNIQYF. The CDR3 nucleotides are TGCAGTGCTAGAGATTACAGGGGTTTGACCAAAAACATTCAGTACTTC.

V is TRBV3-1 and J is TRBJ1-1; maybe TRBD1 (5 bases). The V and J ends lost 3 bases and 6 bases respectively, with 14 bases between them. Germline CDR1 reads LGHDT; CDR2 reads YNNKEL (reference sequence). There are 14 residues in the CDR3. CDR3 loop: CASSHEGVFAEAFF. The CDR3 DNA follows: TGTGCCAGCAGCCATGAAGGGGTGTTCGCTGAAGCTTTCTTT.

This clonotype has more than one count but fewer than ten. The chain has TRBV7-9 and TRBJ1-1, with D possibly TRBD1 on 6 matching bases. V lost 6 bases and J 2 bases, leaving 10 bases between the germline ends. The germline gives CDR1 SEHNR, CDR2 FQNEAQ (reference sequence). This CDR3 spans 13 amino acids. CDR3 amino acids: CASRPRGNTEAFF. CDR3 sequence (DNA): TGTGCCAGCAGGCCCAGGGGTAACACTGAAGCTTTCTTT.

The CDR3 nucleotides are TGCGCCAGCAGCCCGGCTGGGGGCTTCACTGAAGCTTTCTTT. It translates to CASSPAGGFTEAFF. This sequence joins TRBV5-1 and TRBJ1-1, with TRBD1 as a possible D gene (6 bases). Germline CDR1 and CDR2: SGHRS and YFSETQ. V lost 4 bases to trimming and J lost 4 bases, with 14 bases between them. The CDR3 covers 14 residues.

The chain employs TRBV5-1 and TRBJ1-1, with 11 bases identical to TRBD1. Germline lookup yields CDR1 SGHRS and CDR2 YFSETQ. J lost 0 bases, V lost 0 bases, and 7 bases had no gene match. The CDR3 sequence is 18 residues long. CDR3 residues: CASSLGDRGYGVNTEAFF. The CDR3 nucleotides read TGCGCCAGCAGCTTGGGGGACAGGGGGTATGGTGTGAACACTGAAGCTTTCTTT.